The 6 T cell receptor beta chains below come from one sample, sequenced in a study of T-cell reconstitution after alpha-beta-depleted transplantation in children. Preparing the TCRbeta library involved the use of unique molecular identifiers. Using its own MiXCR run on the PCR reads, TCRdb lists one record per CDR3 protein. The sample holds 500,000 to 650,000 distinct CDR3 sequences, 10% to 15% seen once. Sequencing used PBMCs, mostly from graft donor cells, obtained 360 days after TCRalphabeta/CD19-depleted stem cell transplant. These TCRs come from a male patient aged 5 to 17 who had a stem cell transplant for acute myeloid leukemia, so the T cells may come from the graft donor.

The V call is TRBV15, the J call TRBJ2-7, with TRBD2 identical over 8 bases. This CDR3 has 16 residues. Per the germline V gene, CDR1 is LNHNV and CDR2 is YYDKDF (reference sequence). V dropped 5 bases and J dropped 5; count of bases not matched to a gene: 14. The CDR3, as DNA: TGTGCCACCAGCTCTCGGCTAGGGACTAGTAAACACGAGCAGTACTTC. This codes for CATSSRLGTSKHEQYF.

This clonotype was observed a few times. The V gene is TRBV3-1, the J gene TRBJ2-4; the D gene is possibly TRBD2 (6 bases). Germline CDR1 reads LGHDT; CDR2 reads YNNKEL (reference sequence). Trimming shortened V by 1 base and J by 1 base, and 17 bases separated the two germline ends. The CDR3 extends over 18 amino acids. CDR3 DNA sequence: TGTGCCAGCAGCCAAGTAGCACCTTTAGCGGTCGCCAAAAACATTCAGTACTTC. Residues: CASSQVAPLAVAKNIQYF. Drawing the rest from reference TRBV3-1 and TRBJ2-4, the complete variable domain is DTAVSQTPKYLVTQMGNDKSIKCEQNLGHDTMYWYKQDSKKFLKIMFSYNNKELIINETVPNRFSPKSPDKAHLNLHINSLELGDSAVYFCASSQVAPLAVAKNIQYFGAGTRLSVL.

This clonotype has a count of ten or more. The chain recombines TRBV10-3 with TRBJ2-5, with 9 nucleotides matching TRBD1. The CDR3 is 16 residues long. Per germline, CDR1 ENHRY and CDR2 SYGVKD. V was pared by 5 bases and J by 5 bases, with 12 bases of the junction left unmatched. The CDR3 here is CAISPSPGQGLETQYF. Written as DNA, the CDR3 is TGTGCCATCAGTCCCTCCCCGGGACAGGGCTTGGAGACCCAGTACTTC.

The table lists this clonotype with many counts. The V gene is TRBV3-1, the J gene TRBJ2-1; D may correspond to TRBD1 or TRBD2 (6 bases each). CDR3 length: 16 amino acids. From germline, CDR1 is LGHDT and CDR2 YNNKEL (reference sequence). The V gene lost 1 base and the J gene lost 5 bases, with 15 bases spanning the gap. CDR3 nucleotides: TGTGCCAGCAGCCAAGTCCCGGGGGCGGAGGACAATGAGCAGTTCTTC. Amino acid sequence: CASSQVPGAEDNEQFF.

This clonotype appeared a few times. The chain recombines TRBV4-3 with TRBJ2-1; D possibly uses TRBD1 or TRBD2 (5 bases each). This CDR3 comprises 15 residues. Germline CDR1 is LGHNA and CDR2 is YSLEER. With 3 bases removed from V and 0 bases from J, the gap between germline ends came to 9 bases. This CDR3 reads CASSQGESSYNEQFF. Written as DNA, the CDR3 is TGCGCCAGCAGCCAGGGGGAGAGCTCCTACAATGAGCAGTTCTTC.

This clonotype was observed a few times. The CDR3 sequence: CSARVSDYEQYF. DNA for the CDR3: TGCAGTGCTAGAGTGTCAGACTACGAGCAGTACTTC. The chain employs TRBV20-1 and TRBJ2-7, with D hard to call. This CDR3 is 12 amino acids long. The germline V gene has CDR1 DFQATT and CDR2 SNEGSKA (reference sequence). V was pared by 1 base and J by 3 bases, with 7 bases between.